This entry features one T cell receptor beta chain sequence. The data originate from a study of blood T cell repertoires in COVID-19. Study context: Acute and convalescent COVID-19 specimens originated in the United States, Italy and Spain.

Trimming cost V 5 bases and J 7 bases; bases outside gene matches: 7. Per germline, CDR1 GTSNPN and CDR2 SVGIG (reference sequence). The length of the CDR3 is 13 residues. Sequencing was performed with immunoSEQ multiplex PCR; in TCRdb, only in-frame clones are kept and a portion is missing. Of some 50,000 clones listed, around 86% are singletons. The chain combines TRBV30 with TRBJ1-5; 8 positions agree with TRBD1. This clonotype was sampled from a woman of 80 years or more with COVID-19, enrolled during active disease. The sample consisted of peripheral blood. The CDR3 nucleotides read TGTGCCTGGGACAGGGGAAGGGACCAGCCCCAGCATTTT. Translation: CAWDRGRDQPQHF.